Below, 19 T cell receptor beta chains from the same sample are listed, as sequenced in a study of cytomegalovirus exposure and HLA in healthy donors. With 60 Vbeta and 13 Jbeta primers, the PCR was carried out. The assay was immunoSEQ multiplex PCR, and TCRdb's table has in-frame clones only and misses some. This repertoire includes around 140,000 clones. Specimen: PBMCs. Receptors originate from a woman aged 40 to 49 in good health and CMV-seropositive.

The gene calls are TRBV10-1 and TRBJ2-1, with 11 bases identical to TRBD1. The CDR3 is 21 amino acids. V was pared by 6 bases and J by 3 bases, with 22 bases of the junction left unmatched. Germline lookup yields CDR1 WNHNN and CDR2 SYGVQD (reference sequence). The CDR3 DNA is TGCGCCAGCAGACTCCGGGACAGGGGGTCCCGGGGGTGTTATATCTACAATGAGCAGTTCTTC. Amino acids: CASRLRDRGSRGCYIYNEQFF.

This CDR3 reads CASSASPSEQFF. CDR3 nucleotides: TGTGCCAGCAGCGCGTCTCCTAGTGAGCAGTTCTTC. The J gene is TRBJ2-1, the V gene TRBV9; no clear D gene. The CDR3 loop spans 12 amino acids. In germline, CDR1 is SGDLS, CDR2 YYNGEE. Trimming removed 3 bases from V and 9 bases from J, with 10 bases in between.

The chain carries TRBV25-1 and TRBJ1-1, with 10 nucleotides matching TRBD1. The CDR3 is 15 residues long. Trimming took 5 bases from V and 3 from J; bases not matched to a gene: 6. Germline V lookup: CDR1 MGHDK, CDR2 SYGVNS. CDR3 sequence (DNA): TGTGCCAGCAGTCTTTCCGGGACAGGGGACACTGAAGCTTTCTTT. It translates to CASSLSGTGDTEAFF. Supplemented by reference TRBV25-1 and TRBJ1-1, the full variable domain reads EADIYQTPRYLVIGTGKKITLECSQTMGHDKMYWYQQDPGMELHLIHYSYGVNSTEKGDLSSESTVSRIRTEHFPLTLESARPSHTSQYLCASSLSGTGDTEAFFGQGTRLTVV.

The CDR3 coding sequence is TGCGCCAGCAGCCAAGCGGGGGGCATAGGGGATACGCAGTATTTT. This codes for CASSQAGGIGDTQYF. The chain joins TRBV4-1 to TRBJ2-3; D is possibly TRBD2 (7 bases). CDR3 length: 15 residues. Germline loops: CDR1 MGHRA, CDR2 YSYEKL. The V end lost 1 base, the J end lost 6 bases, and 14 bases lay between the germline ends.

This rearrangement joins TRBV10-3 to TRBJ2-7; 9 nucleotides align to TRBD2. Germline V gives CDR1 ENHRY, CDR2 SYGVKD. V lost 6 bases, J lost 3 bases, and 0 bases stayed unmatched. CDR3 length: 12 residues. CDR3 in DNA: TGTGCCATCAGGCGGGAGGGCTACGAGCAGTACTTC. Translation: CAIRREGYEQYF.

The chain joins TRBV14 to TRBJ2-3; 11 positions agree with TRBD2. The V segment lost 5 bases and the J segment 2 bases; nucleotides outside the gene matches: 3. Germline loops: CDR1 SGHDN, CDR2 FVKESK. CDR3 length: 15 residues. In DNA, the CDR3 is TGTGCCAGCAGCATAGCGGGAGGGCCCACAGATACGCAGTATTTT. Its translation: CASSIAGGPTDTQYF.

The rearrangement uses TRBV2 and TRBJ1-1; D gene unclear. Deletions cut 2 bases from V and 1 base from J, with 5 bases between. Germline loops: CDR1 SNHLY, CDR2 FYNNEI. The CDR3 covers 13 residues. The chain's CDR3 is CASSETPNTEAFF. CDR3 nucleotide sequence: TGTGCCAGCAGTGAAACACCGAACACTGAAGCTTTCTTT.

The chain has TRBV18 and TRBJ1-1, with D unclear. The germline gives CDR1 KGHSH, CDR2 LQKENI. Trimming cost V 3 bases and J 12 bases, with 20 bases left between them. The CDR3 consists of 14 residues. This chain's CDR3 is CASSPIERAPGSFF. In DNA form, the CDR3 reads TGTGCCAGCTCACCCATAGAACGCGCGCCGGGTTCTTTCTTT.

The genes are TRBV11-2 and TRBJ2-2; a weak D match, TRBD1 (6 bases). The CDR3 is 15 residues long. V dropped 8 bases and J dropped 1 base, with 14 bases sitting between them. Germline V gives CDR1 SGHAT, CDR2 FQNNGV. The CDR3, as DNA: TGTGCCAGCCCTGACAGGCCCGTGAACACCGGGGAGCTGTTTTTT. It codes for CASPDRPVNTGELFF.

V and J are TRBV12-5 and TRBJ2-5, with D possibly being TRBD2 (5 bases). V lost 6 bases, J lost 1 base, and 12 bases lay in between. Germline V gene lookup returns CDR1 LGHNT and CDR2 FRNRAP. The CDR3 extends over 14 amino acids. The DNA of the CDR3 is TGTGCTAGTGGCCCGAGGGCGACCCAAGAGACCCAGTACTTC. Protein product: CASGPRATQETQYF.

The chain has TRBV5-6 and TRBJ2-7, with 8 bases fitting TRBD1. CDR3 size: 15 residues. J lost 2 bases, V lost 4 bases, and 8 bases had no gene match. From germline, CDR1 is SGHDT and CDR2 YYEEEE. CDR3 residues: CASSPGTGNAYEQYF. The CDR3 DNA follows: TGTGCCAGCAGCCCCGGGACAGGCAATGCCTACGAGCAGTACTTC. Filled out from reference TRBV5-6 and TRBJ2-7, the complete variable domain reads DAGVTQSPTHLIKTRGQQVTLRCSPKSGHDTVSWYQQALGQGPQFIFQYYEEEERQRGNFPDRFSGHQFPNYSSELNVNALLLGDSALYLCASSPGTGNAYEQYFGPGTRLTVT.

The chain couples TRBV10-3 to TRBJ1-1, with 12 bases aligning to TRBD1. The V gene end was trimmed by 6 bases and the J gene end by 0 bases; junction bases not matched to a gene: 8. Per the germline V gene, CDR1 is ENHRY and CDR2 is SYGVKD. The CDR3 extends over 17 amino acids. CDR3 region: CAISGTGGAGVNTEAFF. The CDR3, as DNA: TGTGCCATCAGCGGGACAGGGGGCGCTGGGGTGAACACTGAAGCTTTCTTT.

V usage is TRBV19 and J usage is TRBJ2-5; a possible D gene is TRBD2 (6 bases). With 1 base removed from V and 5 bases from J, the gap between germline ends came to 14 bases. The germline V gene has CDR1 LNHDA and CDR2 SQIVND (reference sequence). This CDR3 has 15 amino acids. DNA of the CDR3: TGTGCCAGTAGTATAGGTCCGGGGAGGAGGGAGACCCAGTACTTC. It specifies CASSIGPGRRETQYF. Full variable domain (rest looked up from reference TRBV19 and TRBJ2-5): DGGITQSPKYLFRKEGQNVTLSCEQNLNHDAMYWYRQDPGQGLRLIYYSQIVNDFQKGDIAEGYSVSREKKESFPLTVTSAQKNPTAFYLCASSIGPGRRETQYFGPGTRLLVL.

This chain links TRBV27 with TRBJ2-7; 7 bases fit TRBD1. The V segment lost 6 bases and the J segment 4 bases; nucleotides outside the gene matches: 15. Germline CDR1 reads MNHEY; CDR2 reads SMNVEV (reference sequence). This CDR3 has 16 residues. The CDR3 DNA is TGTGCCAGCAGCCTACCTGGGACAGATTGGGGATACGAGCAGTACTTC. This translates into CASSLPGTDWGYEQYF.

CDR3 residues: CASSLVSSAYNEQFF. The CDR3 region has the DNA TGTGCCAGCAGCTTGGTTTCTAGCGCATACAATGAGCAGTTCTTC. The rearrangement uses TRBV5-5 and TRBJ2-1, with D possibly being TRBD2 (6 bases). V was cut by 0 bases and J by 4 bases, with 11 bases left in between. Germline V CDR1 and CDR2: SGHKS, YYEKEE (reference sequence). CDR3 length: 15 amino acids.

V usage is TRBV28 and J usage is TRBJ1-1, with D perhaps matching TRBD1 (5 bases). The germline gives CDR1 MDHEN, CDR2 SYDVKM. The V and J ends lost 2 bases and 4 bases respectively, with 8 bases between them. The CDR3 is 13 residues long. CDR3 in amino acids: CASSLPGATEAFF. CDR3 sequence (DNA): TGTGCCAGCAGTTTACCTGGGGCCACTGAAGCTTTCTTT.

This chain links TRBV13 with TRBJ1-1; tentatively, D is TRBD1 (5 bases). Trimming removed 5 bases at V and 5 bases at J, with 9 bases between. The CDR3 is 12 amino acids. The germline V gene has CDR1 PRHDT and CDR2 FYEKMQ (reference sequence). CDR3 residues: CASSAGTTEAFF. The CDR3 nucleotides read TGTGCCAGCAGCGCGGGGACTACTGAAGCTTTCTTT. The entire variable domain, with the rest obtained from reference TRBV13 and TRBJ1-1, is as follows: AAGVIQSPRHLIKEKRETATLKCYPIPRHDTVYWYQQGPGQDPQFLISFYEKMQSDKGSIPDRFSAQQFSDYHSELNMSSLELGDSALYFCASSAGTTEAFFGQGTRLTVV.

The CDR3: CASSTITGSEQYF. CDR3 bases: TGTGCCAGTAGTACCATCACAGGTTCCGAGCAGTACTTC. The rearrangement uses TRBV19 and TRBJ2-7; D perhaps matches TRBD1 (5 bases). Germline assignment: CDR1 LNHDA and CDR2 SQIVND (reference sequence). The CDR3 covers 13 residues. Trimming took 4 bases from V and 6 from J, leaving 13 bases between them.

The chain has TRBV19 and TRBJ1-5; 8 nucleotides agree with TRBD1. Losses at the gene ends were 9 bases for V and 3 bases for J; bases not matched to a gene: 1. This CDR3 has 12 amino acids. Germline values: CDR1 LNHDA, CDR2 SQIVND (reference sequence). CDR3 sequence reads: CASRGLNQPQHF. The CDR3 DNA reads as TGTGCCAGCAGGGGGCTCAATCAGCCCCAGCATTTT.